This T cell receptor beta chain was observed in a study of blood T cell repertoires in COVID-19. Study summary: Sites across the United States, Italy and Spain contributed samples from acute and convalescent COVID-19. T cells, B-cell-depleted T cells, or PBMCs provided the cDNA or gDNA that served as material.

In the source study's methods: Nucleated cell number was recorded as an estimate derived from reference gene primer amplification. The table came from immunoSEQ multiplex PCR; TCRdb's copy has only in-frame clones and leaves some out. The V and J calls and clone size were taken over from that table, and D and trimming were inferred from the DNA. This sample yields a few hundred thousand clones, of which roughly 76% are seen a single time; approximately 5% belongs to the top ten. CDR3 length equals 16 residues. V lost 0 bases to trimming and J lost 7 bases; unmatched junction nucleotides: 6. Per germline, CDR1 SGHTA and CDR2 FQGTGA.

The sequence was collected from a human donor in a cohort sampled during active COVID-19. This chain links TRBV7-3 with TRBJ2-2; TRBD1 agrees at 9 bases. The specimen sequenced was peripheral blood. CDR3 in amino acids: CASSLTTTGGGGELFF. CDR3 coding DNA: TGTGCCAGCAGCTTAACGACGACAGGGGGAGGCGGGGAGCTGTTTTTT.